This T cell receptor (beta chain) was sequenced in a study of blood T cell repertoires in COVID-19. At the level of the study: Sites across the United States, Italy and Spain contributed samples from acute and convalescent COVID-19. PBMCs, B-cell-depleted T cells, or T cells provided the cDNA or gDNA that made up the material.

Sequencing was performed with immunoSEQ multiplex PCR; in TCRdb, only in-frame clones are kept and a portion is missing. The sample lists some 220,000 clones; 70% to 90% were seen once. The CDR3 has 14 residues. Germline values: CDR1 SGHRS, CDR2 YFSETQ. Trimming took off 2 bases at V and 3 bases at J, with 12 bases between the two ends. V and J are TRBV5-1 and TRBJ2-7, with D perhaps matching TRBD1 (6 bases). The receptor was derived from a man between 50 and 59 years old who had recovered from COVID-19. What was sequenced was peripheral blood. The CDR3 nucleotides read TGCGCCAGCAGCTTCCAACCGGACAGCTACGAGCAGTACTTC. Residues: CASSFQPDSYEQYF.